A single sample gave rise to the 13 T cell receptor beta chains below, sequenced in a study of CD8+CD57+ T cells in acquired aplastic anemia. Profiling that covered TCR beta VDJ and CDR3 relied on genomic DNA as its template. TCRdb fed the reads into MiXCR, producing one record per CDR3 protein. The table has just over 400,000 distinct CDR3 sequences, around 72% seen once. Sequencing was carried out using sorted CD4+, CD8+, or CD8+CD57+ T cells (not recorded which) from PBMCs. These receptors were obtained from a human donor in good health, serving as a control.

In DNA form, the CDR3 reads TGTGCCAGCAGCTCCCGGGGAAATGGTAATGAAAAACTGTTTTTT. Translated: CASSSRGNGNEKLFF. This chain links TRBV7-2 with TRBJ1-4; D gene uncertain. This CDR3 is 15 amino acids long. The ends were cut back, 4 bases at V and 4 bases at J, with 13 bases in the middle. The germline gives CDR1 SGHTA, CDR2 FQGNSA.

The rearrangement joins TRBV7-9 to TRBJ1-2, with D unresolved. CDR1 SEHNR and CDR2 FQNEAQ come from the germline V gene (reference sequence). Deletions cut 10 bases from V and 14 bases from J, with 32 bases between. The CDR3 runs to 15 residues. CDR3 residues: CATSRPREPHYVGTF. DNA for the CDR3: TGTGCCACCTCGCGGCCCCGGGAGCCCCACTACGTCGGGACCTTC.

This clonotype was observed a handful of times. J is TRBJ1-6 and V is TRBV28; 8 bases fit TRBD1. With 3 bases clipped from V and 0 bases from J, the junction kept 13 bases outside the gene matches. Germline V gene data show CDR1 as MDHEN and CDR2 as SYDVKM. The CDR3 runs to 20 residues. CDR3 nucleotides: TGTGCCAGCAGTTTCTTGGTTTTAGGGGACAGGAGCTCCTATAATTCACCCCTCCACTTT. This gives the protein CASSFLVLGDRSSYNSPLHF.

This clonotype is a singleton in its sample. The genes are TRBV9 and TRBJ2-7, with TRBD2 matching over 11 bases. Trimming cost V 1 base and J 3 bases; bases outside gene matches: 6. CDR3 length equals 16 residues. In germline, CDR1 is SGDLS, CDR2 YYNGEE. The CDR3 is CASSVKTSGEDYEQYF. In DNA form, the CDR3 reads TGTGCCAGCAGCGTAAAGACTAGCGGGGAAGACTACGAGCAGTACTTC.

The chain couples TRBV29-1 to TRBJ1-4, with 7 bases lining up with TRBD1. CDR1 and CDR2 (germline): SQVTM, ANQGSEA. This CDR3 is 15 amino acids long. The V gene end was trimmed by 5 bases and the J gene end by 1 base; junction bases not matched to a gene: 7. CDR3 nucleotides: TGCAGCGTTAAAGGGACAGAGGGAACTAATGAAAAACTGTTTTTT. Translating gives CSVKGTEGTNEKLFF.

This clonotype was counted a few times. The chain uses TRBV19 and TRBJ1-2; 8 nucleotides match TRBD1. The CDR3 has 11 amino acids. Germline CDR1 is LNHDA and CDR2 is SQIVND (reference sequence). V shed 7 bases and J 11 bases; nucleotides not matched to a gene: 6. The CDR3 spells CASTNRQGYTF. CDR3 DNA sequence: TGTGCCAGTACTAACCGACAGGGGTACACCTTC.

The chain links TRBV20-1 to TRBJ1-6; tentative D call: TRBD1 (6 bases). The V end was cut by 6 bases, the J end by 7 bases, with 13 bases between. CDR1 is DFQATT, CDR2 SNEGSKA, per germline (reference sequence). CDR3 length: 13 amino acids. In nucleotides, the CDR3 is TGCAGTGCCGCCGGGACAATGAATTCACCCCTCCACTTT. Its protein is CSAAGTMNSPLHF.

This chain links TRBV5-8 with TRBJ2-5; D unresolved. Trimming left V 0 bases short and J 10 bases short, with 4 bases between. The CDR3 is 10 residues long. Germline CDR1 and CDR2: SGHTS and YDEGEE. CDR3 region: CASSLVVQYF. CDR3 bases: TGTGCCAGCAGCTTGGTGGTCCAGTACTTC.

The gene calls are TRBV15 and TRBJ2-3; TRBD2 aligns across 8 bases. The CDR3 extends over 15 amino acids. Germline V lookup: CDR1 LNHNV, CDR2 YYDKDF (reference sequence). J gave up 4 bases and V 6 bases, and 9 bases lay outside the gene matches. CDR3 sequence: CATRRLARDPDTQYF. CDR3 nucleotide sequence: TGTGCCACCAGAAGACTAGCGCGGGATCCAGATACGCAGTATTTT.

This clonotype showed up many times. At one of its ends the junction is not consistent with the germline gene, which may arise from a read error. This chain connects TRBV19 to TRBJ2-7; D not resolved. This CDR3 is 13 amino acids long. The germline V gene has CDR1 LNHDA and CDR2 SQIVND (reference sequence). CDR3 nucleotide sequence: TGTGCCACCTCCCCCTTCCCGATCCTCGAGCGGTACTTC. Translating it yields CATSPFPILERYF.

This chain uses TRBV7-9 with TRBJ2-5; D is uncertain. V lost 3 bases and J lost 5, with 7 bases in between. The CDR3 sequence is 12 residues long. Germline CDR1 is SEHNR and CDR2 is FQNEAQ (reference sequence). CDR3 residues: CASSLLWETQYF. The CDR3 DNA sequence: TGTGCCAGCAGCTTGTTGTGGGAGACCCAGTACTTC.

This chain connects TRBV7-8 to TRBJ2-7, with 11 bases identical to TRBD1. This CDR3 region has 14 residues. The germline V gene encodes CDR1 SGHVS and CDR2 FQNEAQ. J was trimmed by 5 bases and V by 8 bases; bases with no gene match: 8. CDR3 bases: TGTGCCAGCCGTGCAGGACAGGGGGCCAACGAGCAGTACTTC. The encoded protein is CASRAGQGANEQYF.

The chain combines TRBV20-1 with TRBJ2-7, with D possibly TRBD1 on 5 matching bases. The V end was cut by 2 bases, the J end by 8 bases, with 16 bases between. CDR1 is DFQATT, CDR2 SNEGSKA, per germline (reference sequence). There are 13 residues in the CDR3. This chain's CDR3 is CSARRQGYCKQYF. Written as DNA, the CDR3 is TGCAGTGCTAGACGGCAGGGCTACTGCAAGCAGTACTTC.